Following are 3 T cell receptor beta chains from one sample sequenced in a study of T cells after yellow fever vaccination (dated by TCRdb to about 2019). The method behind the library was 5' RACE. TCRdb shows the sequencer as Illumina NovaSeq 6000. TCRdb redid the processing of the public reads, applying fastp at Q25 and MiXCR, and retained in-frame beta chains. Identical CDR3 proteins give one entry, which carries the most common genes and DNA. In all, the sample holds approximately 450,000 distinct CDR3 sequences, and around 20% of those were seen once. Over 15% of the sample lies in the top ten. The sample's treatment or condition, from its label and the paper: live attenuated yellow fever vaccine strain. This specimen consisted of PBMCs, obtained before the yellow fever booster vaccination. The receptors stem from a young man who received the YFV17D yellow fever vaccine.

This clonotype was found a few times. The chain links TRBV7-2 to TRBJ2-5, with D perhaps matching TRBD2 (6 bases). Trimming cost V 1 base and J 5 bases, with 11 bases left between them. CDR1 is SGHTA, CDR2 FQGNSA, per germline. The CDR3 runs to 14 residues. DNA for the CDR3: TGTGCCAGCAGCTTAGTGCTGCGGGGTGAGACCCAGTACTTC. This gives the protein CASSLVLRGETQYF.

The V and J genes are TRBV3-1 and TRBJ1-2; TRBD1 agrees at 7 bases. Germline V gene lookup returns CDR1 LGHDT and CDR2 YNNKEL (reference sequence). This CDR3 contains 16 residues. Trimming took 3 bases from V and 2 from J; bases not matched to a gene: 9. The CDR3 nucleotides are TGTGCCAGCAGCCACTACCCTCAGACAGGGAACTATGGCTACACCTTC. Translation: CASSHYPQTGNYGYTF.

V is TRBV29-1 and J is TRBJ2-3; 9 positions match TRBD2. Germline-derived CDR1 and CDR2 are SQVTM and ANQGSEA. V lost 4 bases to trimming and J lost 3 bases; unmatched junction nucleotides: 8. The CDR3 sequence is 15 residues long. CDR3 amino acids: CSVGGGARSTDTQYF. The CDR3 DNA sequence: TGCAGCGTTGGCGGGGGGGCCAGGTCGACAGATACGCAGTATTTT.